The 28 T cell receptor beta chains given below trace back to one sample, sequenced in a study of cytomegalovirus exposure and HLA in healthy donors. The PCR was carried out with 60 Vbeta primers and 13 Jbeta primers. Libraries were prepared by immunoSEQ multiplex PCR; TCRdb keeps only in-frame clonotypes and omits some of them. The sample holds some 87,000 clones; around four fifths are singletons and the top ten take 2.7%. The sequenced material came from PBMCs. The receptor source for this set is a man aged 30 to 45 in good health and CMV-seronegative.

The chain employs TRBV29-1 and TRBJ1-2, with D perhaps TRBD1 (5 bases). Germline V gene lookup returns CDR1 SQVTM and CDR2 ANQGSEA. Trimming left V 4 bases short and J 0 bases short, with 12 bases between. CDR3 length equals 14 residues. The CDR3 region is CSVGRGAANYGYTF. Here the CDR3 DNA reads TGCAGCGTTGGGAGGGGAGCAGCTAACTATGGCTACACCTTC.

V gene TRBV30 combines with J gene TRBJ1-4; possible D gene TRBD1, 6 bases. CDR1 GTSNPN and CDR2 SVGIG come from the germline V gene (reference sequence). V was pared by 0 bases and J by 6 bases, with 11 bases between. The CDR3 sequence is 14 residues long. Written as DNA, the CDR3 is TGTGCCTGGAGTGTAAACAGGGACGATGAAAAACTGTTTTTT. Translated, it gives CAWSVNRDDEKLFF.

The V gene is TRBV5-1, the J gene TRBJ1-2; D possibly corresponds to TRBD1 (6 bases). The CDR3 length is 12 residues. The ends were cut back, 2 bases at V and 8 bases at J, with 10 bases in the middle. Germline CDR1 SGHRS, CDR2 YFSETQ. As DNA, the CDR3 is TGCGCCAGCAGCTTCGACAGGTCCGGCTACACCTTC. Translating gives CASSFDRSGYTF.

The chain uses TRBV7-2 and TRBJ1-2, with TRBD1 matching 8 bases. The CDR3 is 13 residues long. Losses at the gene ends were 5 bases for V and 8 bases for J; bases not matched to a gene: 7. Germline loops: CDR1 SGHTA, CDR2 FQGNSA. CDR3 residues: CASSPDRVKGYTF. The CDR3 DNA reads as TGTGCCAGCAGCCCGGACAGGGTCAAAGGCTACACCTTC.

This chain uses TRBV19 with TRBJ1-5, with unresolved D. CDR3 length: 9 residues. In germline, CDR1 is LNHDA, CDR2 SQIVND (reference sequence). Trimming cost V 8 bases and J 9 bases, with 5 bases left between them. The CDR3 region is CASGGPQHF. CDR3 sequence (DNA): TGTGCCAGTGGAGGGCCCCAGCATTTT.

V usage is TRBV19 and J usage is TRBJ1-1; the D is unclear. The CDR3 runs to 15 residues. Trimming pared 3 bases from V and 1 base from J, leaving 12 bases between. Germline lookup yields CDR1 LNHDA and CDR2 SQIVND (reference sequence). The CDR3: CASSITKAANTEAFF. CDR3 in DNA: TGTGCCAGTAGTATTACGAAGGCGGCGAACACTGAAGCTTTCTTT.

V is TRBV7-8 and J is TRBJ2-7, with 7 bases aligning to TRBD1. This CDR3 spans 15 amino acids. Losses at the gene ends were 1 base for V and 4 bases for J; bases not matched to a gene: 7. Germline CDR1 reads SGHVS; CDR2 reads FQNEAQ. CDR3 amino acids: CASSLGGTASYEQYF. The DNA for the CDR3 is TGTGCCAGCAGCTTAGGAGGGACAGCATCATACGAGCAGTACTTC.

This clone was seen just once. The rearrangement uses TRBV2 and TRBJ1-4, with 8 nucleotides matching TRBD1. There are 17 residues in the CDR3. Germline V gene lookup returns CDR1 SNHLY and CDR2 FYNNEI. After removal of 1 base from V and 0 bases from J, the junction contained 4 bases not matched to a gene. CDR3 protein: CASSEGQGTATNEKLFF. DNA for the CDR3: TGTGCCAGCAGTGAAGGACAGGGGACTGCAACTAATGAAAAACTGTTTTTT.

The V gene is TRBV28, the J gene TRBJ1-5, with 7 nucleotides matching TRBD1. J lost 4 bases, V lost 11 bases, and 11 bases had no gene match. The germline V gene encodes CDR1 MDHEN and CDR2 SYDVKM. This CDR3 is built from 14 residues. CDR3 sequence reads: CAVLQPGQNQPQHF. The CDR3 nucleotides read TGTGCCGTCCTACAACCGGGACAGAATCAGCCCCAGCATTTT.

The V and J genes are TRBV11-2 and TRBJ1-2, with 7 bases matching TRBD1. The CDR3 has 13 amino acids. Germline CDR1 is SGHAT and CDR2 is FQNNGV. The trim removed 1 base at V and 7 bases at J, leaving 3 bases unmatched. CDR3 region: CASSLGTGAGYTF. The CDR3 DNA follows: TGTGCCAGCAGCTTAGGGACAGGAGCTGGCTACACCTTC.

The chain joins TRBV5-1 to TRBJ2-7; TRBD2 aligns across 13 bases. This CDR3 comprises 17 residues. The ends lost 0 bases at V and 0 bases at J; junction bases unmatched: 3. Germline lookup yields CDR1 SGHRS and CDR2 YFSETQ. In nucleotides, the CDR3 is TGCGCCAGCAGCTTGGAGACTAGCGGGGGGCTCTCCTACGAGCAGTACTTC. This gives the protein CASSLETSGGLSYEQYF.

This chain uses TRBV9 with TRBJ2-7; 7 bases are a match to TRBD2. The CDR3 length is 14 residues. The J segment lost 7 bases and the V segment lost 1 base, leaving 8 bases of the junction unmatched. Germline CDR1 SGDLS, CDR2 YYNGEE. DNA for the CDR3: TGTGCCAGCAGCGTATGGGGGACCGGGGGGGAGCAGTACTTC. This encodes CASSVWGTGGEQYF.

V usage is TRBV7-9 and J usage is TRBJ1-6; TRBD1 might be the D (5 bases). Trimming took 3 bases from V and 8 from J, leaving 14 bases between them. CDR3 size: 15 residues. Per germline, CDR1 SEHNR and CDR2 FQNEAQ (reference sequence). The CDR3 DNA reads TGTGCCAGCAGCTTGCTGCGGGACCCAGATTCACCCCTCCACTTT. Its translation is CASSLLRDPDSPLHF.

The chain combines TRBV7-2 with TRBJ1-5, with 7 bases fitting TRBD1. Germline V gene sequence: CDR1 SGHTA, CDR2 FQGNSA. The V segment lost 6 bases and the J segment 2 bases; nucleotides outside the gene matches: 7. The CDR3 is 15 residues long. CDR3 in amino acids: CASSLGGSGNQPQHF. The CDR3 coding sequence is TGTGCCAGCAGTCTAGGGGGCAGTGGCAATCAGCCCCAGCATTTT.

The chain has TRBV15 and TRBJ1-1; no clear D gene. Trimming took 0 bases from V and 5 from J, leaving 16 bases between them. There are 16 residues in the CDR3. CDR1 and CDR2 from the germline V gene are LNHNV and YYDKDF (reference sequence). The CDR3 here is CATSRDTGAQRTEAFF. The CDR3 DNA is TGTGCCACCAGCAGAGATACGGGCGCACAGCGGACTGAAGCTTTCTTT. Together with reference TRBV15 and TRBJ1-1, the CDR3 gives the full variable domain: DAMVIQNPRYQVTQFGKPVTLSCSQTLNHNVMYWYQQKSSQAPKLLFHYYDKDFNNEADTPDNFQSRRPNTSFCFLDIRSPGLGDTAMYLCATSRDTGAQRTEAFFGQGTRLTVV.

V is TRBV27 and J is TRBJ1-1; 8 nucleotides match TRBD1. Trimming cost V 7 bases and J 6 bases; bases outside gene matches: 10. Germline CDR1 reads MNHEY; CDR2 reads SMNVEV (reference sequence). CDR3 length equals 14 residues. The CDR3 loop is CASTSGQGKPEAFF. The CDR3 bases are TGTGCCAGCACTTCCGGACAGGGAAAACCTGAAGCTTTCTTT.

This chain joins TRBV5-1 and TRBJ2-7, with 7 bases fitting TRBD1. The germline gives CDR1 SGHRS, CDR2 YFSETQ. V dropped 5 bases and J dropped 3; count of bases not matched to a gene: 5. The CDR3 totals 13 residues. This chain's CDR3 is CASRWDSFYEQYF. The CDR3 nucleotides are TGCGCCAGCAGGTGGGACAGCTTCTACGAGCAGTACTTC.

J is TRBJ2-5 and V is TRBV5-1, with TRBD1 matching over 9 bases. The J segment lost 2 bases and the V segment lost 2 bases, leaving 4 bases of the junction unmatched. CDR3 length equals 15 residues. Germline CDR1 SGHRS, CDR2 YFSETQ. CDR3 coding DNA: TGCGCCAGCAGCTTATCCGGACAGGGGCAAGAGACCCAGTACTTC. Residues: CASSLSGQGQETQYF.

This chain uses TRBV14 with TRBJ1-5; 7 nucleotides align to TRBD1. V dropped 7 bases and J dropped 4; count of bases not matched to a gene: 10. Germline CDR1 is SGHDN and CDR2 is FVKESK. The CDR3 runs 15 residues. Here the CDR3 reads CASTPGGDRNQPQHF. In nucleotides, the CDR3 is TGTGCCAGCACCCCGGGAGGGGACAGAAATCAGCCCCAGCATTTT.

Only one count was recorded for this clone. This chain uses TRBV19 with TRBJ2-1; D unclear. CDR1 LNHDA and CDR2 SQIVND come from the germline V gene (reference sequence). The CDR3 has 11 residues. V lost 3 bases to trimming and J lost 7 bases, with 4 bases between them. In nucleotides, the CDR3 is TGTGCCAGTAGTATTAGTAATGAGCAGTTCTTC. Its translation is CASSISNEQFF.

DNA of the CDR3: TGTGCCTGGAGTGTACGGGGTACAACTAATGAAAAACTGTTTTTT. Its protein product is CAWSVRGTTNEKLFF. The chain recombines TRBV30 with TRBJ1-4; no definite D call. Germline assignment: CDR1 GTSNPN and CDR2 SVGIG (reference sequence). The length of the CDR3 is 15 residues. Trimming removed 0 bases from V and 0 bases from J, with 8 bases in between.

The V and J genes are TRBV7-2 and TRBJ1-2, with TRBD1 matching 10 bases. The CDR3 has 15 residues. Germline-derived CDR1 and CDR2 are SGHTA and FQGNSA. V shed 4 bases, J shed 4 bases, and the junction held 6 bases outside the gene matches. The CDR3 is CASSSVDRGSYGYTF. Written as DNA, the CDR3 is TGTGCCAGCAGCTCCGTGGACAGGGGGTCCTATGGCTACACCTTC.

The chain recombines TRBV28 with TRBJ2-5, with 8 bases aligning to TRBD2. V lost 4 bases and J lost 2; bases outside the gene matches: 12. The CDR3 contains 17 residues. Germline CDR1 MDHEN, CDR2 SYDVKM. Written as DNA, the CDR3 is TGTGCCAGCAGTTCTATCCGGGGAAGCGGGGGACAAGAGACCCAGTACTTC. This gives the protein CASSSIRGSGGQETQYF.

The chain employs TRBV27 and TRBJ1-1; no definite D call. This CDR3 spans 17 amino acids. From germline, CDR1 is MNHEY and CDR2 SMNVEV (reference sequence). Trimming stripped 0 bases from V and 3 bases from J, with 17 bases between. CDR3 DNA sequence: TGTGCCAGCAGTTTATCGATGTATAGGCATGGAGACACTGAAGCTTTCTTT. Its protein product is CASSLSMYRHGDTEAFF.

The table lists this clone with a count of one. The CDR3 coding sequence is TGTGCCAGCAGTTTTCAGGGGCCCCAGAACACTGAAGCTTTCTTT. It translates to CASSFQGPQNTEAFF. The chain uses TRBV2 and TRBJ1-1, with D tentatively TRBD1 (6 bases). V lost 5 bases to trimming and J lost 1 base, with 14 bases between them. Looked up from germline, CDR1 is SNHLY and CDR2 is FYNNEI. This CDR3 has 15 residues.

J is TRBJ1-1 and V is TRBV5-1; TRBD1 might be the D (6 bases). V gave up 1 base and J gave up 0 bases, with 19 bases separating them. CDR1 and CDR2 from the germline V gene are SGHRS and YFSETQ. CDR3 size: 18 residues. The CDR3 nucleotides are TGCGCCAGCAGCTTGCGGGCCTCTCCCTGGGACATGAACACTGAAGCTTTCTTT. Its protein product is CASSLRASPWDMNTEAFF.

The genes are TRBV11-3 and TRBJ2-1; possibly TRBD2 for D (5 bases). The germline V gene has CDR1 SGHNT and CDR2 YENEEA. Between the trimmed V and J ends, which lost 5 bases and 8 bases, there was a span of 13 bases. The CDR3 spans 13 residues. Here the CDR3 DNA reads TGTGCCAGCAGCCCCACTAGGGTTCATGAGCAGTTCTTC. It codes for CASSPTRVHEQFF.

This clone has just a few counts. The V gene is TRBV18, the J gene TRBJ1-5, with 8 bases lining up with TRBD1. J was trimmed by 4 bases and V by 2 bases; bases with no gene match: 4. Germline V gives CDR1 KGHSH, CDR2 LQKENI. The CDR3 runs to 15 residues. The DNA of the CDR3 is TGTGCCAGCTCACCAGCACAGGGGGGGAATCAGCCCCAGCATTTT. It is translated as CASSPAQGGNQPQHF. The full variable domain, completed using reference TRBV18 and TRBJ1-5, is NAGVMQNPRHLVRRRGQEARLRCSPMKGHSHVYWYRQLPEEGLKFMVYLQKENIIDESGMPKERFSAEFPKEGPSILRIQQVVRGDSAAYFCASSPAQGGNQPQHFGDGTRLSIL.